This TCR beta chain was documented in a study of blood T cell repertoires in COVID-19. In the study's own analysis: Cell counts per sample came from amplifying reference gene primers. TCRdb's table, derived via immunoSEQ multiplex PCR, lists solely in-frame clones and lacks some. From that table come the V and J calls and clone size; the DNA was used to work out D and trimming. The data hold just over 250,000 clones, with around four fifths observed a single time. This clone was picked up one time. J gave up 6 bases and V 0 bases, and 2 bases lay outside the gene matches. CDR1 is LNHNV, CDR2 YYDKDF, per germline (reference sequence). This CDR3 contains 15 residues.

The sequence came from a man aged 25-45 years with acute COVID-19. Material: PBMCs or T cells enriched from blood (not recorded which). The rearrangement links TRBV15 to TRBJ1-6; the match to TRBD1 covers 7 bases. The CDR3 DNA reads TGTGCCACCAGCAGAGAGAACAGGGGTAATTCACCCCTCCACTTT. As protein: CATSRENRGNSPLHF.